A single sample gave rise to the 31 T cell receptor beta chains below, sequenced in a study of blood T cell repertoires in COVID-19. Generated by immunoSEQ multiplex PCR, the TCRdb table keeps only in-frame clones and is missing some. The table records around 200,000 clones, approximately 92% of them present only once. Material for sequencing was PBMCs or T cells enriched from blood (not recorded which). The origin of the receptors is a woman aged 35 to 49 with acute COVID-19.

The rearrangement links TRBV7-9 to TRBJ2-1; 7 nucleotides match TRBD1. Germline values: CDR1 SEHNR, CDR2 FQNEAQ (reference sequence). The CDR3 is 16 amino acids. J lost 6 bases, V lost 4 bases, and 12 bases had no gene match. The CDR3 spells CASSSSGRTGGNEQFF. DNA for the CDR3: TGTGCCAGCAGCTCCTCCGGTAGGACAGGTGGCAATGAGCAGTTCTTC.

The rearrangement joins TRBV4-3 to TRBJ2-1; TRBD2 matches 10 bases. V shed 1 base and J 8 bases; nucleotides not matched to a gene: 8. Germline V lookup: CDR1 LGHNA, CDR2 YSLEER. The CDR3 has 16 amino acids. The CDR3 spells CASSQAFLAGDHEQFF. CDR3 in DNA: TGCGCCAGCAGCCAAGCTTTTCTAGCGGGAGACCATGAGCAGTTCTTC.

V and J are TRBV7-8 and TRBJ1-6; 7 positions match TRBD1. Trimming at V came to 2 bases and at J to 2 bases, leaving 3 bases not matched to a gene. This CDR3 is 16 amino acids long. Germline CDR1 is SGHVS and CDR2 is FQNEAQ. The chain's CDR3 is CASSLIGQAYNSPLHF. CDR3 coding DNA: TGTGCCAGCAGCTTAATTGGACAGGCCTATAATTCACCCCTCCACTTT.

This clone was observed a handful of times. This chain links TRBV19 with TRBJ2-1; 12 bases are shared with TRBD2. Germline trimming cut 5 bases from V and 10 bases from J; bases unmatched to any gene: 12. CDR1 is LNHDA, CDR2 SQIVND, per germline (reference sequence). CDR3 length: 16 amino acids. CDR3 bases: TGTGCCAGTAGTGCCATCTCTAGCGGGGGGGCCGAGGAGCAGTTCTTC. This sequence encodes CASSAISSGGAEEQFF.

The CDR3 spells CASRQTSGTFPGELFF. The CDR3 DNA sequence: TGTGCCAGCAGGCAAACTAGCGGGACTTTTCCCGGGGAGCTGTTTTTT. The V call is TRBV11-1, the J call TRBJ2-2; TRBD2 aligns across 10 bases. J lost 6 bases, V lost 6 bases, and 10 bases had no gene match. Germline CDR1 SGHAT, CDR2 FQDESV (reference sequence). The CDR3 is 16 residues long.

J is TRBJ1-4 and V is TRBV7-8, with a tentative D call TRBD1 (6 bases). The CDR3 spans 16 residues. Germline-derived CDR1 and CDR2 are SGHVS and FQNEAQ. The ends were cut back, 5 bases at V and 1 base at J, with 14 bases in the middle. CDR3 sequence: CASSRRRGGTNEKLFF. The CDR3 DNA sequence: TGTGCCAGCAGCCGGAGGAGGGGGGGAACTAATGAAAAACTGTTTTTT.

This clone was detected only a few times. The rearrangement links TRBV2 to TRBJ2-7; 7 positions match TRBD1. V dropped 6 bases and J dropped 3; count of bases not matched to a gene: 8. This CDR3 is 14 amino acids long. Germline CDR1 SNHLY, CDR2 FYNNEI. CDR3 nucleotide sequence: TGTGCCAGCAGAGGGACAGCGAGCGTCTACGAGCAGTACTTC. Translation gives CASRGTASVYEQYF.

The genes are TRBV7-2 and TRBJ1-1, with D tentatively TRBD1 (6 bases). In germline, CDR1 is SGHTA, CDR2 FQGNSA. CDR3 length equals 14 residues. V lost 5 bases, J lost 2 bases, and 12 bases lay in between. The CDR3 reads CASSVQGRNTEAFF. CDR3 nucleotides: TGTGCCAGCAGCGTCCAGGGGCGAAACACTGAAGCTTTCTTT.

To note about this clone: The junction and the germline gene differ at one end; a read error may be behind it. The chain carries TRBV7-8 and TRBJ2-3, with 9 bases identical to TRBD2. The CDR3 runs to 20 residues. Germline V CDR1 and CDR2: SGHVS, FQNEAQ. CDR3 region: CASSSGTRGGGPPITDTQYF. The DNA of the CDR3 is TGCGCCAGCAGCTCCGGCACACGCGGGGGGGGGCCCCCAATCACAGATACGCAGTATTTT.

CDR3 DNA: TGTGCCAGCAGACAGGCGAATTCACCCCTCCACTTT. Translating gives CASRQANSPLHF. The chain links TRBV6-5 to TRBJ1-6; D may be TRBD1 (5 bases). Germline values: CDR1 MNHEY, CDR2 SVGAGI. V was cut by 6 bases and J by 7 bases, with 7 bases left in between. The CDR3 spans 12 residues.

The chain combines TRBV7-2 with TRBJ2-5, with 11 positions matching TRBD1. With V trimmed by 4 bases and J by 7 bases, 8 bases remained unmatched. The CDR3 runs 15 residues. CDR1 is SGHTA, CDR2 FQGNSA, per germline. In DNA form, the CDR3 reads TGTGCCAGCAGCTCACGCCAGGGACAGGGGGTGACCCAGTACTTC. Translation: CASSSRQGQGVTQYF.

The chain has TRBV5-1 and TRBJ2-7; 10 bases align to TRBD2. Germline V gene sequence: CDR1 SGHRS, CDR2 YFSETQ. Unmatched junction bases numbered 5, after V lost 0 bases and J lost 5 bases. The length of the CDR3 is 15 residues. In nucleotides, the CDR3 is TGCGCCAGCAGCTTGGTTAGCGGGGGGTTCCACGAGCAGTACTTC. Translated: CASSLVSGGFHEQYF.

Written as DNA, the CDR3 is TGTGCCAGCAGCCTGGGACTAGCGGGAGCCTACGAGCAGTACTTC. It codes for CASSLGLAGAYEQYF. The chain employs TRBV6-2 or TRBV6-3 and TRBJ2-7; 14 bases are shared with TRBD2. Germline loops: CDR1 MNHEY, CDR2 SVGEGT. J gave up 2 bases and V 6 bases, and 3 bases lay outside the gene matches. The CDR3 runs to 15 residues.

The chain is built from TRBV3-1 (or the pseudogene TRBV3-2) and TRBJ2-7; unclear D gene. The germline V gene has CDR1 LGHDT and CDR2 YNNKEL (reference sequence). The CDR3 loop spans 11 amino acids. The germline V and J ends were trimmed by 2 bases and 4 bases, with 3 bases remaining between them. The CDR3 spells CASSQLYEQYF. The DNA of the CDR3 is TGTGCCAGCAGCCAACTATACGAGCAGTACTTC.

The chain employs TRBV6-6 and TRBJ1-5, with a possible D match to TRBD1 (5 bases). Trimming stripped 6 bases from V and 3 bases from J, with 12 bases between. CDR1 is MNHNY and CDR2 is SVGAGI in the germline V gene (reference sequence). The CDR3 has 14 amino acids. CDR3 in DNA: TGTGCCAGCAGCCGCGACAGAAACAATCAGCCCCAGCATTTT. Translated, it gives CASSRDRNNQPQHF.

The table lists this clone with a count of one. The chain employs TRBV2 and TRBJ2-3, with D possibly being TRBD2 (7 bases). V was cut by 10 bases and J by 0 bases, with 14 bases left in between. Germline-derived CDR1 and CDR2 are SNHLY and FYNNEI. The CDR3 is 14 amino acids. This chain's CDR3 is CAISGGQSTDTQYF. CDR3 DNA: TGTGCCATTTCGGGGGGCCAAAGCACAGATACGCAGTATTTT.

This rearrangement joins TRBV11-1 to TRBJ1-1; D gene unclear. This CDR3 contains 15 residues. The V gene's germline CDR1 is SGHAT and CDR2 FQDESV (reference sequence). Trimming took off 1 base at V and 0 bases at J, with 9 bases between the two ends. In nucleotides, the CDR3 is TGTGCCAGCAGCTTAGTTGGGCAGTTGAACACTGAAGCTTTCTTT. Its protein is CASSLVGQLNTEAFF.

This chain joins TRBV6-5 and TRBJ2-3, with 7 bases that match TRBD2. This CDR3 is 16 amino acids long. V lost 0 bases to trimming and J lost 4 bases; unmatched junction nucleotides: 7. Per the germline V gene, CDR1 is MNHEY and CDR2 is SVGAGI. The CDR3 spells CASSYSGTTGADTQYF. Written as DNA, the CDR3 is TGTGCCAGCAGTTACTCGGGGACTACGGGAGCAGATACGCAGTATTTT.

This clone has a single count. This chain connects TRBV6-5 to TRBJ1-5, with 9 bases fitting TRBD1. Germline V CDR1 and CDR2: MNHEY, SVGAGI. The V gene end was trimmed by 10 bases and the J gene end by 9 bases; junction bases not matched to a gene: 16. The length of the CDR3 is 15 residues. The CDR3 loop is CATQDRGLGGGPQHF. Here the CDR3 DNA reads TGTGCCACGCAGGACAGGGGATTGGGCGGGGGGCCCCAGCATTTT.

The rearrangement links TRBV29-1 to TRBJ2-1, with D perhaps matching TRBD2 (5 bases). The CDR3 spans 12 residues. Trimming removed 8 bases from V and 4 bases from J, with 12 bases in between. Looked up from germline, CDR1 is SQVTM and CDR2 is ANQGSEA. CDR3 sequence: CSTSTGYNEQFF. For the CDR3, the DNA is TGCAGCACGTCGACGGGGTACAATGAGCAGTTCTTC.

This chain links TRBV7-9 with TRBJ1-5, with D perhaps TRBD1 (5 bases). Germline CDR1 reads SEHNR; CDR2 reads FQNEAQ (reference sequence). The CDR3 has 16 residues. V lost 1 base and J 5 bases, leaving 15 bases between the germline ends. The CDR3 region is CASSLDETAVDQPQHF. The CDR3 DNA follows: TGTGCCAGCAGCTTAGACGAGACAGCCGTGGATCAGCCCCAGCATTTT.

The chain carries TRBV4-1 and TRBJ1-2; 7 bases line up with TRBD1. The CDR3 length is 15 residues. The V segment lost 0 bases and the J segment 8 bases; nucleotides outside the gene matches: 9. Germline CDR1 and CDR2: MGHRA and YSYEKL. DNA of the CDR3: TGCGCCAGCAGCCAAGATCACGAGACAGGGTTCGGCTACACCTTC. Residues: CASSQDHETGFGYTF.

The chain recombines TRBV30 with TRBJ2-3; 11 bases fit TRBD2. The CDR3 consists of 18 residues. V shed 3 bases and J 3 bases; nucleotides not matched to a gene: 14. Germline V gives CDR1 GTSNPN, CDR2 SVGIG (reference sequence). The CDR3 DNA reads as TGTGCCTGGAGACAGGTCTCTCGGGCTAGCGGGAGGACAGATACGCAGTATTTT. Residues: CAWRQVSRASGRTDTQYF. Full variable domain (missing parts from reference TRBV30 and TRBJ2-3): SQTIHQWPATLVQPVGSPLSLECTVEGTSNPNLYWYRQAAGRGLQLLFYSVGIGQISSEVPQNLSASRPQDRQFILSSKKLLLSDSGFYLCAWRQVSRASGRTDTQYFGPGTRLTVL.

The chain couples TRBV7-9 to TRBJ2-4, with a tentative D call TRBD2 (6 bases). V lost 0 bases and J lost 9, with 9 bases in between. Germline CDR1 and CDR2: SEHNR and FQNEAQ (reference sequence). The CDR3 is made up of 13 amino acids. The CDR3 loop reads CASSLAMGGIQYF. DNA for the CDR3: TGTGCCAGCAGCTTAGCGATGGGAGGCATTCAGTACTTC.

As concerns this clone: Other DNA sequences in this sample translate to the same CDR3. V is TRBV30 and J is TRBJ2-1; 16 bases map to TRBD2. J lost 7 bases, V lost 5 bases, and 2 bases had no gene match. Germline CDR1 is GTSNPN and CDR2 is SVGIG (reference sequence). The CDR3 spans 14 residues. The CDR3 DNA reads TGTGCCTGGGGGGGACTAGCGGGAGGGAATGAGCAGTTCTTC. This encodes CAWGGLAGGNEQFF. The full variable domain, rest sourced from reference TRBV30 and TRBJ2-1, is SQTIHQWPATLVQPVGSPLSLECTVEGTSNPNLYWYRQAAGRGLQLLFYSVGIGQISSEVPQNLSASRPQDRQFILSSKKLLLSDSGFYLCAWGGLAGGNEQFFGPGTRLTVL.

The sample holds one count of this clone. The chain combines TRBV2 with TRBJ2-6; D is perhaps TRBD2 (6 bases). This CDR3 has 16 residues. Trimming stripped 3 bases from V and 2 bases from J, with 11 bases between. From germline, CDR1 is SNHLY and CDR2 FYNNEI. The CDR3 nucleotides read TGTGCCAGCAGTGAGGAGGGTGTAACTGGGGCCAACGTCCTGACTTTC. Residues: CASSEEGVTGANVLTF.

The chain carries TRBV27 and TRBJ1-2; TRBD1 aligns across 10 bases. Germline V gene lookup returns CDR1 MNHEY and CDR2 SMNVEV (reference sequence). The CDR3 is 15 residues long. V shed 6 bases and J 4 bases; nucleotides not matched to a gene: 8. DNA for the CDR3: TGTGCCAGCAGGGATGGGGGGACAGGGGTCTATGGCTACACCTTC. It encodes CASRDGGTGVYGYTF.

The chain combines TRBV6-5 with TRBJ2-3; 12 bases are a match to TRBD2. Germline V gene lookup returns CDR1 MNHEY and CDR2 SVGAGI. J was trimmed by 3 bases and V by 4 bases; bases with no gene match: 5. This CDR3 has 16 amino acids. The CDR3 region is CASSSSGRAVTDTQYF. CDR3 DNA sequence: TGTGCCAGCAGTTCTAGCGGGAGGGCCGTGACAGATACGCAGTATTTT.

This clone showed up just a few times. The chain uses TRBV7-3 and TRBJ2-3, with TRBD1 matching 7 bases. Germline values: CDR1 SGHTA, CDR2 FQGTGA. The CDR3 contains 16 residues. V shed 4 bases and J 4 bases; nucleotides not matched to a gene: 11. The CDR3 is CASSWGSRGRADTQYF. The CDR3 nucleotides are TGTGCCAGCAGCTGGGGTTCAAGGGGGCGCGCAGATACGCAGTATTTT.

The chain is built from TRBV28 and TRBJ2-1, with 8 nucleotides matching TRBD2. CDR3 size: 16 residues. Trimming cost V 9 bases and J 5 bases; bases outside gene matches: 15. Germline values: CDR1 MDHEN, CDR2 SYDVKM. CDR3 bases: TGTGCCAGTAGAAATAGCGGGACCACGGCTAACAATGAGCAGTTCTTC. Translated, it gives CASRNSGTTANNEQFF.

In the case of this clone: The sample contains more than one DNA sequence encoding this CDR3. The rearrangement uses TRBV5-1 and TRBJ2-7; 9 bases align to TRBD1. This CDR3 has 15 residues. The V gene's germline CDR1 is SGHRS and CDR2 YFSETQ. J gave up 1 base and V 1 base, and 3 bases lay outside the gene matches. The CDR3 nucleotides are TGCGCCAGCAGCTTGAGGGGACAGGGTTCCTACGAGCAGTACTTC. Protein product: CASSLRGQGSYEQYF.